Below are 28 T cell receptor beta chains sequenced from a single sample in a study of cytomegalovirus exposure and HLA in healthy donors. The PCR ran on 60 Vbeta and 13 Jbeta primers. The repertoire was sequenced with immunoSEQ multiplex PCR; TCRdb's copy has only in-frame clones and lacks some. The data contain some 200,000 clones, approximately 70% of them seen just once; the ten biggest clones take up around 1.9%. The specimen sequenced was PBMCs. These receptors came from a woman in her 30s in good health and CMV-seronegative.

This rearrangement joins TRBV9 to TRBJ1-2, with a weak D call TRBD1 (5 bases). The CDR3 has 16 residues. Trimming took off 0 bases at V and 4 bases at J, with 16 bases between the two ends. Germline CDR1 and CDR2: SGDLS and YYNGEE. The CDR3 reads CASSVEMGRGSYGYTF. The CDR3 DNA sequence: TGTGCCAGCAGCGTAGAAATGGGGCGAGGTTCCTATGGCTACACCTTC.

The rearrangement joins TRBV18 to TRBJ1-5, with 7 bases lining up with TRBD1. CDR3 length: 14 residues. V shed 3 bases, J shed 6 bases, and the junction held 5 bases outside the gene matches. Germline V lookup: CDR1 KGHSH, CDR2 LQKENI. The CDR3 is CASSPQGEGQPQHF. DNA of the CDR3: TGTGCCAGCTCACCCCAGGGGGAAGGTCAGCCCCAGCATTTT. Combining the CDR3 with reference TRBV18 and TRBJ1-5 gives the whole variable domain NAGVMQNPRHLVRRRGQEARLRCSPMKGHSHVYWYRQLPEEGLKFMVYLQKENIIDESGMPKERFSAEFPKEGPSILRIQQVVRGDSAAYFCASSPQGEGQPQHFGDGTRLSIL.

This chain connects TRBV29-1 to TRBJ1-2; TRBD1 might be the D (6 bases). The CDR3 length is 14 residues. The germline V gene encodes CDR1 SQVTM and CDR2 ANQGSEA. Between the trimmed V and J ends, which lost 4 bases and 3 bases, there was a span of 15 bases. CDR3 DNA sequence: TGCAGCGTTGGAGGACAGCTAGGGGACTATGGCTACACCTTC. Amino acids: CSVGGQLGDYGYTF.

The chain joins TRBV19 to TRBJ2-3, with D uncertain. The CDR3 runs to 14 residues. V was pared by 5 bases and J by 2 bases, with 11 bases between. Germline CDR1 and CDR2: LNHDA and SQIVND (reference sequence). The CDR3 DNA follows: TGTGCCAGTAGTGTAACGGGTCCCACAGATACGCAGTATTTT. This encodes CASSVTGPTDTQYF.

CDR3 DNA: TGTGCCATCAGTGCGCGTCCAGGACAGGGGGGCTATGGCTACACCTTC. This gives the protein CAISARPGQGGYGYTF. This rearrangement joins TRBV10-3 to TRBJ1-2, with TRBD1 matching 10 bases. The CDR3 consists of 16 residues. The V and J ends lost 4 bases and 4 bases, in that order; junction bases with no gene match: 9. Germline CDR1 and CDR2: ENHRY and SYGVKD.

The CDR3 DNA sequence: TGTGCCAGCAGCGGCCTCGGGAGAGACTACGAGCAGTACTTC. Amino acids: CASSGLGRDYEQYF. V gene TRBV11-2 combines with J gene TRBJ2-7; D is perhaps TRBD2 (6 bases). CDR3 length: 14 residues. Trimming took off 5 bases at V and 3 bases at J, with 14 bases between the two ends. Per germline, CDR1 SGHAT and CDR2 FQNNGV.

A few counts support this clone. Mismatch with germline at one junction end may stem from a read error. This chain connects TRBV7-9 to TRBJ2-7; TRBD2 matches at 7 bases. The germline V gene has CDR1 SEHNR and CDR2 FQNEAQ (reference sequence). The CDR3 covers 17 residues. The CDR3 bases are TGTTCCAGCAGCGACTTTGAGGGCGGGAGTACCCCTTACGAGCAGTACTTC. Translation gives CSSSDFEGGSTPYEQYF.

The chain joins TRBV6-5 to TRBJ1-2; tentative D call: TRBD1 (5 bases). The germline V gene encodes CDR1 MNHEY and CDR2 SVGAGI. V was shortened by 2 bases and J by 3 bases, with 13 bases between the two germline ends. This CDR3 contains 15 residues. CDR3 sequence reads: CASSYTGANYYGYTF. Written as DNA, the CDR3 is TGTGCCAGCAGTTACACTGGGGCGAACTACTATGGCTACACCTTC.

This chain uses TRBV19 with TRBJ1-3; 7 positions match TRBD1. Per the germline V gene, CDR1 is LNHDA and CDR2 is SQIVND (reference sequence). The CDR3 runs to 15 residues. The junction had 4 bases not matched to a gene; V was cut back by 2 bases and J by 3 bases. The CDR3 here is CASSIYDRVGNTIYF. CDR3 coding DNA: TGTGCCAGTAGTATATATGACAGGGTTGGAAACACCATATATTTT.

The rearrangement links TRBV7-6 to TRBJ2-1; 7 bases line up with TRBD1. V was clipped by 4 bases and J by 4 bases; unmatched bases: 10. This CDR3 contains 16 residues. CDR1 SGHVS and CDR2 FNYEAQ come from the germline V gene. DNA of the CDR3: TGTGCCAGCAGCTCCCCGACAGGGTTCCGTTACAATGAGCAGTTCTTC. This codes for CASSSPTGFRYNEQFF. The complete variable domain, with remaining parts taken from reference TRBV7-6 and TRBJ2-1, reads GAGVSQSPRYKVTKRGQDVALRCDPISGHVSLYWYRQALGQGPEFLTYFNYEAQQDKSGLPNDRFSAERPEGSISTLTIQRTEQRDSAMYRCASSSPTGFRYNEQFFGPGTRLTVL.

Of note for this clone: One junction end does not reproduce the germline sequence, and a read error may be involved. V is TRBV6-6 and J is TRBJ2-7; no clear D gene. Germline CDR1 MNHNY, CDR2 SVGAGI (reference sequence). The CDR3 loop spans 16 amino acids. This chain's CDR3 is CASSNRMAARTYGQYF. The CDR3 DNA follows: TGTGCCAGCAGTAATCGCATGGCGGCCCGAACCTACGGGCAGTACTTC.

The rearrangement links TRBV18 to TRBJ1-5; 9 positions agree with TRBD1. CDR3 length: 15 amino acids. Per the germline V gene, CDR1 is KGHSH and CDR2 is LQKENI. The V segment lost 3 bases and the J segment 6 bases; nucleotides outside the gene matches: 6. The CDR3 sequence is CASSPLTGGGQPQHF. As DNA, the CDR3 is TGTGCCAGCTCACCTTTAACAGGGGGCGGTCAGCCCCAGCATTTT.

This clone was detected a few times. The V and J genes are TRBV2 and TRBJ1-1; D is ambiguous. Trimming took 2 bases from V and 2 from J, leaving 9 bases between them. Germline V gives CDR1 SNHLY, CDR2 FYNNEI. The CDR3 is 14 residues long. DNA for the CDR3: TGTGCCAGCAGTGAAAATGGGCCCAACACTGAAGCTTTCTTT. This sequence encodes CASSENGPNTEAFF.

This CDR3 is CASGGNTGELFF. CDR3 coding DNA: TGCGCCTCTGGCGGGAACACCGGGGAGCTGTTTTTT. The genes are TRBV4-1 and TRBJ2-2; unclear D gene. The CDR3 extends over 12 amino acids. Trimming took off 11 bases at V and 1 base at J, with 8 bases between the two ends. Germline CDR1 reads MGHRA; CDR2 reads YSYEKL.

The rearrangement links TRBV5-1 to TRBJ2-2; a weak D match, TRBD1 (6 bases). CDR3 size: 20 residues. Deletions cut 6 bases from V and 2 bases from J, with 29 bases between. The germline V gene has CDR1 SGHRS and CDR2 YFSETQ. Written as DNA, the CDR3 is TGCGCCAGCACGTCAGCTAAACCACCTCTAGACAGGTTAAACACCGGGGAGCTGTTTTTT. It yields the protein CASTSAKPPLDRLNTGELFF.

The gene calls are TRBV6-1 and TRBJ1-2, with 7 bases matching TRBD1. This CDR3 has 14 amino acids. Trimming removed 4 bases from V and 6 bases from J; junction bases left unmatched: 8. Germline lookup yields CDR1 MNHNS and CDR2 SASEGT. The CDR3 bases are TGTGCCAGCAGTGTGGGCAGGGGGGAGGATGGCTACACCTTC. This translates into CASSVGRGEDGYTF.

The chain recombines TRBV18 with TRBJ2-7; 14 nucleotides agree with TRBD2. In germline, CDR1 is KGHSH, CDR2 LQKENI. The CDR3 spans 17 residues. The J segment lost 0 bases and the V segment lost 4 bases, leaving 5 bases of the junction unmatched. CDR3 loop: CASSLGTSGSGSYEQYF. As DNA, the CDR3 is TGTGCCAGCTCACTCGGGACTAGCGGGAGTGGCTCCTACGAGCAGTACTTC.

This clone showed up just once. This rearrangement joins TRBV6-1 to TRBJ1-3, with D uncertain. Germline V gene sequence: CDR1 MNHNS, CDR2 SASEGT. V lost 5 bases to trimming and J lost 0 bases, with 11 bases between them. There are 15 residues in the CDR3. The CDR3 sequence is CASSLNQNSGNTIYF. CDR3 sequence (DNA): TGTGCCAGCAGTTTGAACCAGAACTCTGGAAACACCATATATTTT.

Comments on this clone: Germline is not matched at one junction end, which may reflect a read error. The V and J genes are TRBV7-9 and TRBJ2-2, with 8 nucleotides matching TRBD1. The CDR3 sequence is 16 residues long. The germline gives CDR1 SEHNR, CDR2 FQNEAQ (reference sequence). The chain's CDR3 is CSSSFAYRTGPGELFF. As DNA, the CDR3 is TGTTCCAGCAGCTTCGCGTACAGGACAGGGCCCGGGGAGCTGTTTTTT.

This chain joins TRBV19 and TRBJ2-1; tentative D call: TRBD2 (7 bases). V lost 6 bases and J lost 0, with 15 bases in between. The CDR3 has 16 amino acids. Germline-derived CDR1 and CDR2 are LNHDA and SQIVND (reference sequence). This CDR3 is CASRGLADSSYNEQFF. CDR3 in DNA: TGTGCCAGTAGGGGCCTAGCGGACAGCTCCTACAATGAGCAGTTCTTC.

This clone was counted a single time. The chain links TRBV6-1 to TRBJ2-3; no clear D gene. Germline CDR1 and CDR2: MNHNS and SASEGT. The CDR3 sequence is 13 residues long. Between the trimmed V and J ends, which lost 7 bases and 4 bases, there was a span of 12 bases. CDR3 nucleotide sequence: TGTGCCAGCACCTCTCTCGGTTCAGATACGCAGTATTTT. Its translation is CASTSLGSDTQYF.

The chain uses TRBV2 and TRBJ1-5; 12 nucleotides align to TRBD1. V trimming: 5 bases; J trimming: 5 bases; junction bases outside the gene matches: 7. There are 16 residues in the CDR3. CDR1 and CDR2 from the germline V gene are SNHLY and FYNNEI. The CDR3 here is CASSTSRDRGHQPQHF. The CDR3 DNA reads as TGTGCCAGCAGTACGTCCCGGGACAGGGGGCATCAGCCCCAGCATTTT.

The sample holds a few counts of this clone. The gene calls are TRBV6-4 and TRBJ2-2; D possibly corresponds to TRBD2 (7 bases). V was cut by 3 bases and J by 6 bases, with 11 bases left in between. The CDR3 contains 14 residues. Germline V gene data show CDR1 as MRHNA and CDR2 as SNTAGT. CDR3 bases: TGTGCCAGCAGTGAAAGGGGGGGAGCCGGGGAGCTGTTTTTT. Protein product: CASSERGGAGELFF.

The J gene is TRBJ2-3, the V gene TRBV7-3; 9 bases align to TRBD2. The trim removed 0 bases at V and 0 bases at J, leaving 7 bases unmatched. Germline CDR1 and CDR2: SGHTA and FQGTGA. The CDR3 is 18 residues long. For the CDR3, the DNA is TGTGCCAGCAGCTTAACTCCGGGGCTAGCGGGGAGCACAGATACGCAGTATTTT. Its translation: CASSLTPGLAGSTDTQYF.

The V call is TRBV9, the J call TRBJ2-1; D may be TRBD2 (5 bases). CDR1 and CDR2 from the germline V gene are SGDLS and YYNGEE. Trimming took 4 bases from V and 4 from J, leaving 15 bases between them. This CDR3 is built from 15 residues. CDR3: CASSPPIGLYNEQFF. The DNA of the CDR3 is TGTGCCAGCAGCCCACCCATAGGACTTTACAATGAGCAGTTCTTC.

The gene calls are TRBV6-1 and TRBJ2-1; 11 nucleotides match TRBD2. V shed 1 base, J shed 7 bases, and the junction held 3 bases outside the gene matches. Looked up from germline, CDR1 is MNHNS and CDR2 is SASEGT. The CDR3 sequence is 15 residues long. CDR3 nucleotide sequence: TGTGCCAGCAGTGAAGGACTAGCGGGGCCGAATGAGCAGTTCTTC. This gives the protein CASSEGLAGPNEQFF.

This chain joins TRBV4-2 and TRBJ2-1, with TRBD2 matching over 9 bases. The V and J ends lost 3 bases and 12 bases, in that order; junction bases with no gene match: 15. CDR3 length equals 16 residues. Germline V gene lookup returns CDR1 LGHNA and CDR2 YNFKEQ. The CDR3: CASSQIKASGKLWQFF. CDR3 bases: TGTGCCAGCAGCCAGATAAAGGCTAGCGGGAAACTCTGGCAGTTCTTC.

The V and J genes are TRBV7-6 and TRBJ2-3, with a weak D call TRBD2 (5 bases). CDR3 length equals 13 residues. Deletions cut 5 bases from V and 5 bases from J, with 11 bases between. CDR1 is SGHVS and CDR2 is FNYEAQ in the germline V gene. The CDR3 DNA reads as TGTGCCAGCAGCCCGTCGCGGGTAGATACGCAGTATTTT. It encodes CASSPSRVDTQYF.